The entry that follows covers one TCR beta chain sequence. These data belong to a study of cytomegalovirus exposure and HLA in healthy donors. Germline CDR1 KGHSH, CDR2 LQKENI. The V gene lost 3 bases and the J gene lost 2 bases, with 10 bases spanning the gap. The CDR3 totals 14 residues. 60 Vbeta and 13 Jbeta primers were used in PCR. Assay used: immunoSEQ multiplex PCR; TCRdb lists only in-frame clones, some missing. The table has around 190,000 clones, about 84% seen once. The origin of this receptor is a woman in her 30s in good health and CMV-seropositive. The J gene is TRBJ1-1, the V gene TRBV18; D gene uncertain. Sequenced sample: PBMCs. CDR3 region: CASSPPYGNTEAFF. The CDR3 region has the DNA TGTGCCAGCTCACCTCCTTACGGTAACACTGAAGCTTTCTTT.